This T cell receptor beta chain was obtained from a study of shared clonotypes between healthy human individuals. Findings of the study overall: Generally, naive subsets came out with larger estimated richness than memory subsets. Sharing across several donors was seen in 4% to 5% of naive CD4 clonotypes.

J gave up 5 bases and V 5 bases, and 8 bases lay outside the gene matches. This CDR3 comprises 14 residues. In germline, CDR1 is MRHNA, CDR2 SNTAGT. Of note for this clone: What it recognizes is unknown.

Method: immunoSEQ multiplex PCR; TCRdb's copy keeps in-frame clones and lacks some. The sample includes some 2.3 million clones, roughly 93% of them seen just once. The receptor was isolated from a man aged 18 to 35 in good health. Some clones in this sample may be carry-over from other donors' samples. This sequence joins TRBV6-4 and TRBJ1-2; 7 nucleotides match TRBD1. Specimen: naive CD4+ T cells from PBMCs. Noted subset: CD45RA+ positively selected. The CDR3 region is CASSRGGAEYGYTF. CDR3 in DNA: TGTGCCAGCAGTAGAGGGGGCGCCGAGTATGGCTACACCTTC.